One sample yielded the 19 T cell receptor beta chains listed below, sequenced in a study of T cells in tuberculosis. Profiled with immunoSEQ multiplex PCR; TCRdb holds only in-frame clones, not every one. Found here are 40,000 to 45,000 clones, about 95% of them singletons; the top ten hold roughly 7%. Sequencing was performed on PBMCs. Receptors originate from a donor aged 10-35 years with latent tuberculosis or without tuberculosis infection.

This chain links TRBV19 with TRBJ2-1; 9 nucleotides align to TRBD2. The CDR3 length is 17 residues. CDR1 is LNHDA and CDR2 is SQIVND in the germline V gene (reference sequence). V dropped 3 bases and J dropped 7; count of bases not matched to a gene: 13. CDR3 region: CASSIGWIGTSPNEQFF. The CDR3 DNA reads as TGTGCCAGTAGTATCGGGTGGATAGGGACTAGCCCAAATGAGCAGTTCTTC. The full variable domain, in which reference TRBV19 and TRBJ2-1 provide the parts outside the CDR3, is DGGITQSPKYLFRKEGQNVTLSCEQNLNHDAMYWYRQDPGQGLRLIYYSQIVNDFQKGDIAEGYSVSREKKESFPLTVTSAQKNPTAFYLCASSIGWIGTSPNEQFFGPGTRLTVL.

The chain is built from TRBV5-1 and TRBJ1-1, with D perhaps matching TRBD1 (5 bases). V was trimmed by 2 bases and J by 1 base, leaving 6 bases between them. Looked up from germline, CDR1 is SGHRS and CDR2 is YFSETQ. The CDR3 contains 13 residues. Written as DNA, the CDR3 is TGCGCCAGCAGCTTCAGGGAGAACACTGAAGCTTTCTTT. Translation gives CASSFRENTEAFF. Variable domain in full (rest from reference TRBV5-1 and TRBJ1-1): KAGVTQTPRYLIKTRGQQVTLSCSPISGHRSVSWYQQTPGQGLQFLFEYFSETQRNKGNFPGRFSGRQFSNSRSEMNVSTLELGDSALYLCASSFRENTEAFFGQGTRLTVV.

This clone was seen only once. V gene TRBV18 combines with J gene TRBJ2-3; 8 bases map to TRBD2. From germline, CDR1 is KGHSH and CDR2 LQKENI. With 6 bases clipped from V and 5 bases from J, the junction kept 7 bases outside the gene matches. The CDR3 is made up of 14 amino acids. The CDR3 bases are TGTGCCAGCTCTATGGAACGGGGGGGAGATACGCAGTATTTT. Translating gives CASSMERGGDTQYF.

The J gene is TRBJ1-6, the V gene TRBV7-2; a weak D match, TRBD1 (6 bases). V lost 7 bases to trimming and J lost 10 bases, with 20 bases between them. Germline V gene sequence: CDR1 SGHTA, CDR2 FQGNSA. The CDR3 covers 15 residues. The chain's CDR3 is CASNPSGGPGSPLHF. CDR3 in DNA: TGTGCCAGCAACCCAAGCGGGGGGCCGGGGTCACCCCTCCACTTT.

DNA of the CDR3: TGTGCCAGCACCCCAAGGGGGGGAAACACCATATATTTT. Translated: CASTPRGGNTIYF. The chain joins TRBV7-8 to TRBJ1-3; D is possibly TRBD1 (6 bases). Trimming took 7 bases from V and 4 from J, leaving 11 bases between them. Per germline, CDR1 SGHVS and CDR2 FQNEAQ. CDR3 length: 13 amino acids.

V and J are TRBV5-1 and TRBJ2-5; 9 bases match TRBD2. The germline V gene has CDR1 SGHRS and CDR2 YFSETQ. The CDR3 is 16 amino acids. Trimming removed 1 base from V and 2 bases from J; junction bases left unmatched: 6. The CDR3 region is CASSLIPSGTQETQYF. CDR3 bases: TGCGCCAGCAGCTTGATACCTAGCGGGACACAAGAGACCCAGTACTTC.

The genes are TRBV5-1 and TRBJ2-7; 7 bases fit TRBD2. Germline CDR1 SGHRS, CDR2 YFSETQ. The CDR3 has 15 amino acids. Germline trimming cut 0 bases from V and 4 bases from J; bases unmatched to any gene: 7. CDR3 coding DNA: TGCGCCAGCAGCTTGGCCGGAATTAGCGGGTACGAGCAGTACTTC. Translated, it gives CASSLAGISGYEQYF.

The chain combines TRBV29-1 with TRBJ2-4, with TRBD1 matching 10 bases. Trimming took 5 bases from V and 7 from J; bases not matched to a gene: 5. The germline gives CDR1 SQVTM, CDR2 ANQGSEA. This CDR3 has 13 residues. CDR3 in DNA: TGCAGCGTTTCCAGACAGGGGGCGAACATTCAGTACTTC. It yields the protein CSVSRQGANIQYF.

The chain combines TRBV2 with TRBJ1-1; perhaps TRBD1 as D (6 bases). This CDR3 comprises 12 residues. The V gene lost 8 bases and the J gene lost 6 bases, with 13 bases spanning the gap. Germline V gives CDR1 SNHLY, CDR2 FYNNEI. The CDR3: CASLGSGAEAFF. The CDR3, as DNA: TGTGCCAGCTTGGGGTCAGGGGCTGAAGCTTTCTTT. The variable domain in full, completed from reference TRBV2 and TRBJ1-1, reads EPEVTQTPSHQVTQMGQEVILRCVPISNHLYFYWYRQILGQKVEFLVSFYNNEISEKSEIFDDQFSVERPDGSNFTLKIRSTKLEDSAMYFCASLGSGAEAFFGQGTRLTVV.

A single count supports this clone. V usage is TRBV30 and J usage is TRBJ1-6; D is possibly TRBD1 (6 bases). The germline V gene encodes CDR1 GTSNPN and CDR2 SVGIG (reference sequence). The CDR3 sequence is 16 residues long. V was cut by 0 bases and J by 3 bases, with 12 bases left in between. This CDR3 is CAWSVRRDNYNSPLHF. For the CDR3, the DNA is TGTGCCTGGAGTGTACGCAGGGACAACTATAATTCACCCCTCCACTTT.

The chain employs TRBV7-2 and TRBJ1-2; TRBD1 aligns across 9 bases. The CDR3 covers 16 residues. Germline values: CDR1 SGHTA, CDR2 FQGNSA. V gave up 5 bases and J gave up 7 bases; unmatched junction bases: 14. The CDR3 region is CASSLQGAVSAGGYTF. Written as DNA, the CDR3 is TGTGCCAGCAGCCTACAGGGGGCGGTTTCAGCGGGTGGCTACACCTTC.

The chain links TRBV4-2 to TRBJ1-1, with D uncertain. This CDR3 spans 13 amino acids. The V gene's germline CDR1 is LGHNA and CDR2 YNFKEQ. The germline V and J ends were trimmed by 0 bases and 5 bases, with 7 bases remaining between them. The CDR3 DNA follows: TGTGCCAGCAGCCAAGATCCGGGGACTGAAGCTTTCTTT. Amino acids: CASSQDPGTEAFF.

V gene TRBV5-1 combines with J gene TRBJ1-2, with D perhaps TRBD1 (6 bases). V gave up 2 bases and J gave up 8 bases, with 16 bases separating them. Germline CDR1 is SGHRS and CDR2 is YFSETQ. The CDR3 is 14 residues long. The chain's CDR3 is CASSFRGGKDGYTF. CDR3 nucleotide sequence: TGCGCCAGCAGCTTTAGAGGGGGAAAGGACGGCTACACCTTC.

The V and J genes are TRBV6-1 and TRBJ1-1; D unresolved. This CDR3 has 12 residues. The germline CDR1 and CDR2 sequences are MNHNS and SASEGT. CDR3 DNA sequence: TGTGCGTCGGAGCCCATGAACACTGAAGCTTTCTTT. Its protein product is CASEPMNTEAFF.

V usage is TRBV6-1 and J usage is TRBJ2-3; D is unresolved. CDR3 length: 16 amino acids. The ends were cut back, 1 base at V and 0 bases at J, with 11 bases in the middle. The germline V gene has CDR1 MNHNS and CDR2 SASEGT. The CDR3: CASSEEDTLSTDTQYF. CDR3 DNA sequence: TGTGCCAGCAGTGAAGAAGACACTCTAAGCACAGATACGCAGTATTTT.

V gene TRBV2 combines with J gene TRBJ1-1, with 8 bases matching TRBD1. Germline V gene lookup returns CDR1 SNHLY and CDR2 FYNNEI. Unmatched junction bases numbered 6, after V lost 4 bases and J lost 2 bases. The CDR3 is 15 amino acids. DNA of the CDR3: TGTGCCAGCAGTGTTTGGGGACAGGATAACACTGAAGCTTTCTTT. Translation gives CASSVWGQDNTEAFF.

The genes are TRBV7-9 and TRBJ1-5; perhaps TRBD1 as D (6 bases). The CDR3 totals 13 residues. V lost 3 bases to trimming and J lost 5 bases, with 8 bases between them. Germline V gives CDR1 SEHNR, CDR2 FQNEAQ (reference sequence). This chain's CDR3 is CASSLDSYQPQHF. The CDR3 DNA sequence: TGTGCCAGCAGCTTGGACAGTTATCAGCCCCAGCATTTT.

J is TRBJ1-6 and V is TRBV6-5; possible D gene TRBD1, 6 bases. This CDR3 comprises 12 residues. V was pared by 10 bases and J by 10 bases, with 14 bases between. Germline CDR1 reads MNHEY; CDR2 reads SVGAGI. In nucleotides, the CDR3 is TGTGCCACTCAGGGGACACGGTCACCCCTCCACTTT. This gives the protein CATQGTRSPLHF.

The chain carries TRBV19 and TRBJ2-1; D possibly corresponds to TRBD1 (5 bases). Germline-derived CDR1 and CDR2 are LNHDA and SQIVND (reference sequence). The CDR3 is 16 residues long. V lost 1 base and J 7 bases, leaving 17 bases between the germline ends. The CDR3 DNA reads TGTGCCAGTAGTATAGGGTTGGGGCAACTTGGAAATGAGCAGTTCTTC. Its translation: CASSIGLGQLGNEQFF. The variable domain in full, with the rest retrieved from reference TRBV19 and TRBJ2-1, is DGGITQSPKYLFRKEGQNVTLSCEQNLNHDAMYWYRQDPGQGLRLIYYSQIVNDFQKGDIAEGYSVSREKKESFPLTVTSAQKNPTAFYLCASSIGLGQLGNEQFFGPGTRLTVL.